A single sample is the source of the 24 T cell receptor beta chains below, sequenced in a study of T cell changes during pregnancy in multiple sclerosis. The assay was immunoSEQ multiplex PCR, and TCRdb's table has in-frame clones only and misses some. This table has tens of thousands of clones, around 92% appearing once. This material consisted of peripheral blood, taken in the first trimester of pregnancy. The receptor source for this set is a female donor in good health, enrolled as a control in a pregnancy study.

V gene TRBV29-1 combines with J gene TRBJ1-2; D is possibly TRBD1 (5 bases). Trimming took off 6 bases at V and 5 bases at J, with 16 bases between the two ends. CDR1 SQVTM and CDR2 ANQGSEA come from the germline V gene. The CDR3 length is 13 residues. Here the CDR3 DNA reads TGCAGCGTGGCCCAAGACAGTTCGTATGGCTACACCTTC. This encodes CSVAQDSSYGYTF.

The chain links TRBV6-5 to TRBJ2-5; D perhaps matches TRBD1 (6 bases). Germline V gene lookup returns CDR1 MNHEY and CDR2 SVGAGI. This CDR3 has 14 amino acids. Trimming cost V 5 bases and J 4 bases, with 14 bases left between them. For the CDR3, the DNA is TGTGCCAGCAGTCGCCCTGGGGGCGTAGAGACCCAGTACTTC. Translation gives CASSRPGGVETQYF.

This chain uses TRBV5-6 with TRBJ1-6; D possibly corresponds to TRBD1 (6 bases). Germline CDR1 reads SGHDT; CDR2 reads YYEEEE. CDR3 size: 16 residues. V shed 3 bases and J shed 5 bases, with 15 bases lying between them. CDR3 amino acids: CASSYLRDTDNSPLHF. The DNA of the CDR3 is TGTGCCAGCAGCTACCTTCGGGACACAGATAATTCACCCCTCCACTTT.

This clone was observed a single time. The chain uses TRBV5-1 and TRBJ1-1; 10 nucleotides line up with TRBD1. J lost 2 bases, V lost 4 bases, and 5 bases had no gene match. The germline gives CDR1 SGHRS, CDR2 YFSETQ. The length of the CDR3 is 15 residues. This CDR3 reads CASSKGQGFNTEAFF. CDR3 nucleotide sequence: TGCGCCAGCAGCAAGGGACAGGGGTTTAACACTGAAGCTTTCTTT.

J is TRBJ2-1 and V is TRBV6-5; 13 nucleotides match TRBD2. This CDR3 contains 15 residues. CDR1 is MNHEY and CDR2 is SVGAGI in the germline V gene. V was pared by 5 bases and J by 10 bases, with 8 bases of the junction left unmatched. DNA for the CDR3: TGTGCCAGCAGTCAACCGGGACTAGCGGGACCCGAGCAGTTCTTC. Amino acid sequence: CASSQPGLAGPEQFF.

The chain joins TRBV27 to TRBJ2-4, with a tentative D call TRBD1 (7 bases). CDR3 length: 16 amino acids. CDR1 is MNHEY and CDR2 is SMNVEV in the germline V gene (reference sequence). Trimming removed 4 bases from V and 1 base from J, with 14 bases in between. For the CDR3, the DNA is TGTGCCAGCAGTTCGGGGGCAGGGGGGGCCAAAAACATTCAGTACTTC. Translating it yields CASSSGAGGAKNIQYF.

The chain couples TRBV6-1 to TRBJ2-7, with D perhaps matching TRBD1 (5 bases). Germline V lookup: CDR1 MNHNS, CDR2 SASEGT. V was cut by 8 bases and J by 2 bases, with 10 bases left in between. The CDR3 spans 12 residues. The CDR3 region is CASDRQTYEQYF. The CDR3 DNA reads as TGTGCCAGCGACAGACAAACCTACGAGCAGTACTTC.

V is TRBV2 and J is TRBJ2-2, with D tentatively TRBD2 (6 bases). This CDR3 has 13 residues. V shed 8 bases and J shed 6 bases, with 13 bases lying between them. The V gene's germline CDR1 is SNHLY and CDR2 FYNNEI. This chain's CDR3 is CASAEGTAGELFF. The DNA for the CDR3 is TGTGCCAGCGCGGAGGGTACGGCCGGGGAGCTGTTTTTT.

V and J are TRBV27 and TRBJ1-1, with TRBD1 as a possible D gene (5 bases). Per germline, CDR1 MNHEY and CDR2 SMNVEV (reference sequence). Trimming stripped 6 bases from V and 7 bases from J, with 18 bases between. The CDR3 totals 14 residues. CDR3 sequence (DNA): TGTGCCAGCAGCCCCGGGGGGTTCGGTAATGAAGCTTTCTTT. This gives the protein CASSPGGFGNEAFF.

The chain links TRBV7-8 to TRBJ2-1, with 12 bases fitting TRBD2. The V gene end was trimmed by 1 base and the J gene end by 4 bases; junction bases not matched to a gene: 8. The CDR3 has 18 residues. Per germline, CDR1 SGHVS and CDR2 FQNEAQ. The CDR3 reads CASSLEALAGGIYNEQFF. In DNA form, the CDR3 reads TGTGCCAGCAGCTTAGAAGCACTAGCGGGAGGAATTTACAATGAGCAGTTCTTC.

V usage is TRBV15 and J usage is TRBJ1-2; possibly TRBD1 for D (5 bases). The CDR3 is 17 residues long. V lost 10 bases and J 4 bases, leaving 28 bases between the germline ends. Germline CDR1 reads LNHNV; CDR2 reads YYDKDF (reference sequence). The CDR3 reads CARAGGRGGRAVYGYTF. The CDR3 DNA sequence: TGTGCCAGGGCCGGTGGTAGGGGAGGAAGGGCCGTCTATGGCTACACCTTC.

This chain joins TRBV4-1 and TRBJ2-6; 7 bases line up with TRBD2. The CDR3 has 19 residues. Trimming at V came to 1 base and at J to 0 bases, leaving 9 bases not matched to a gene. Germline V gene data show CDR1 as MGHRA and CDR2 as YSYEKL. CDR3 amino acids: CASSQGGGRDLSGANVLTF. For the CDR3, the DNA is TGCGCCAGCAGCCAAGGGGGGGGACGGGACCTCTCTGGGGCCAACGTCCTGACTTTC.

The genes are TRBV30 and TRBJ1-4, with D unresolved. The germline V gene encodes CDR1 GTSNPN and CDR2 SVGIG (reference sequence). Trimming shortened V by 5 bases and J by 14 bases, and 15 bases separated the two germline ends. CDR3 length: 11 residues. The CDR3, as DNA: TGTGCCTGGGAGCGGGCCCCTTTTCTGTTTTTT. This translates into CAWERAPFLFF.

This chain uses TRBV7-2 with TRBJ1-2; 8 bases are a match to TRBD1. The CDR3 runs 14 residues. Per the germline V gene, CDR1 is SGHTA and CDR2 is FQGNSA. V gave up 4 bases and J gave up 6 bases; unmatched junction bases: 7. CDR3 coding DNA: TGTGCCAGCAGCTCATGGACAGGGTACGATGGCTACACCTTC. This encodes CASSSWTGYDGYTF.

The gene calls are TRBV5-4 and TRBJ2-3; 9 bases are shared with TRBD2. J gave up 3 bases and V 4 bases, and 9 bases lay outside the gene matches. CDR1 is SGHNT and CDR2 is YYREEE in the germline V gene (reference sequence). The CDR3 length is 16 residues. CDR3 loop: CASSPRAGGITDTQYF. The CDR3 coding sequence is TGTGCCAGCAGCCCTAGGGCGGGAGGGATTACAGATACGCAGTATTTT.

The rearrangement links TRBV29-1 to TRBJ2-3; 13 nucleotides match TRBD2. Germline V gives CDR1 SQVTM, CDR2 ANQGSEA. Germline trimming cut 4 bases from V and 3 bases from J; bases unmatched to any gene: 19. The CDR3 extends over 20 amino acids. The CDR3 DNA reads as TGCAGCGTTGTATTTGGTACTAGCGGGGGGGCCGGGTTCGGTACAGATACGCAGTATTTT. Translated: CSVVFGTSGGAGFGTDTQYF.

The CDR3 spells CASSLHTQYF. CDR3 nucleotide sequence: TGTGCCAGCTCTCTCCATACGCAGTATTTT. V gene TRBV25-1 combines with J gene TRBJ2-3; unclear D gene. Trimming pared 8 bases from V and 7 bases from J, leaving 7 bases between. CDR3 length: 10 amino acids. Germline loops: CDR1 MGHDK, CDR2 SYGVNS.

The chain couples TRBV7-8 to TRBJ2-7, with D possibly TRBD2 on 6 matching bases. Germline V gene data show CDR1 as SGHVS and CDR2 as FQNEAQ. Trimming took off 5 bases at V and 2 bases at J, with 13 bases between the two ends. There are 14 residues in the CDR3. The CDR3 nucleotides are TGTGCCAGCAGCCCTTTGTCGGGAGCCTACGAGCAGTACTTC. Its translation is CASSPLSGAYEQYF.

This rearrangement joins TRBV7-2 to TRBJ1-2; D is ambiguous. The V gene's germline CDR1 is SGHTA and CDR2 FQGNSA. CDR3 size: 12 residues. The ends were cut back, 11 bases at V and 8 bases at J, with 18 bases in the middle. The CDR3: CAGSGSRGGYTF. The CDR3 DNA is TGTGCCGGCTCGGGTTCTAGAGGGGGCTACACCTTC. Looking up the rest from reference TRBV7-2 and TRBJ1-2 gives the full variable domain: GAGVSQSPSNKVTEKGKDVELRCDPISGHTALYWYRQSLGQGLEFLIYFQGNSAPDKSGLPSDRFSAERTGGSVSTLTIQRTQQEDSAVYLCAGSGSRGGYTFGSGTRLTVV.

This rearrangement joins TRBV10-2 to TRBJ2-7, with 9 bases lining up with TRBD2. Germline V gene sequence: CDR1 WSHSY, CDR2 SAAADI. CDR3 length: 16 amino acids. V was clipped by 3 bases and J by 5 bases; unmatched bases: 11. This CDR3 reads CASSDRGGGRENEQYF. CDR3 coding DNA: TGCGCCAGCAGTGACCGGGGGGGCGGGAGGGAAAACGAGCAGTACTTC.

V gene TRBV7-2 combines with J gene TRBJ1-2; TRBD1 aligns across 7 bases. The CDR3 consists of 16 residues. Germline assignment: CDR1 SGHTA and CDR2 FQGNSA. V lost 4 bases, J lost 0 bases, and 8 bases stayed unmatched. As DNA, the CDR3 is TGTGCCAGCAGCTATGACAGGGCTGCTGCTAACTATGGCTACACCTTC. Encoded protein: CASSYDRAAANYGYTF.

The chain uses TRBV28 and TRBJ2-7; 8 bases agree with TRBD1. V trimming: 6 bases; J trimming: 6 bases; junction bases outside the gene matches: 10. Per germline, CDR1 MDHEN and CDR2 SYDVKM. This CDR3 has 14 amino acids. The CDR3: CASRKQGGFGEQYF. CDR3 coding DNA: TGTGCCAGCAGGAAACAGGGGGGCTTCGGCGAGCAGTACTTC.

The chain couples TRBV5-6 to TRBJ2-6, with D maybe TRBD1 (6 bases). V lost 0 bases and J lost 13, with 8 bases in between. The CDR3 extends over 12 amino acids. CDR1 SGHDT and CDR2 YYEEEE come from the germline V gene. DNA of the CDR3: TGTGCCAGCAGCTTGGTTAGGGGGGTCCTGACTTTC. It is translated as CASSLVRGVLTF.

This sequence joins TRBV27 and TRBJ2-1; the match to TRBD2 covers 9 bases. The CDR3 consists of 14 residues. With V trimmed by 6 bases and J by 12 bases, 12 bases remained unmatched. CDR1 is MNHEY, CDR2 SMNVEV, per germline (reference sequence). The CDR3 spells CASRPVAGGPGQFF. For the CDR3, the DNA is TGTGCCAGCAGGCCTGTGGCGGGGGGGCCGGGGCAGTTCTTC.